The clone carrying this TCR beta chain occurred many times. Its specificity is not known. The data originate from a study of molecular identifiers for immune sequencing clone quantification. The study, taken as a whole, reports: Identical TCR molecules can share a barcode, and this sharing could underestimate highly expanded clone sizes.

For naive CD8 T cells, sorting used the CD8+CD4-CCR7+CD45RA+ phenotype. V lost 1 base, J lost 6 bases, and 6 bases stayed unmatched. The CDR3 consists of 14 residues. Each CDR3 protein gets one entry after TCRdb re-called the PCR reads with MiXCR. This table has over 600,000 distinct CDR3 sequences, approximately 20% appearing once. The V call is TRBV12-3 or TRBV12-4, the J call TRBJ2-7, with 7 bases matching TRBD2. The source material was naive CD8+ T cells from blood, with Jurkat cell RNA spiked in. The subset denotes: FACS-sorted CD8+CD4-CCR7+CD45RA+ naive T cells. The receptor was isolated from a human donor in good health. Some libraries in this study had Jurkat cell RNA spiked in. The CDR3 region is CASSLEAGVLEQYF. The CDR3 coding sequence is TGTGCCAGCAGTTTAGAGGCGGGAGTGCTCGAGCAGTACTTC.